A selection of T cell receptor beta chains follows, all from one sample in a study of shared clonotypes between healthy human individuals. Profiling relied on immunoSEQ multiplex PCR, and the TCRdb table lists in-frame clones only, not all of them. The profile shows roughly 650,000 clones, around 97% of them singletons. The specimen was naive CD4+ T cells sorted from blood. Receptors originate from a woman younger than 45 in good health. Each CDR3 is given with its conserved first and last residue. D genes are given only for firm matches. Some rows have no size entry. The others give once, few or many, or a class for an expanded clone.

CSVALRLAGDNEQFF	TGCAGCGTTGCTTTGCGGCTAGCGGGAGACAATGAGCAGTTCTTC	TRBJ2-1	-	TRBV29-1	TRBD2
CASSLQGAGDTQYF	TGTGCCAGCAGCCTTCAGGGGGCAGGAGATACGCAGTATTTT	TRBJ2-3	-	TRBV5-4	TRBD1
CASLGGTLNTEAFF	TGTGCCAGCCTAGGCGGGACACTGAACACTGAAGCTTTCTTT	TRBJ1-1	once	TRBV2	-
CASSLGLGEQYF	TGTGCCAGCAGCTTGGGACTAGGTGAGCAGTACTTC	TRBJ2-7	-	TRBV5-5	-
CASSFLGTRGYEQYF	TGTGCCAGCAGCTTCTTGGGGACTAGAGGCTACGAGCAGTACTTC	TRBJ2-7	-	TRBV5-4	TRBD2
CARSLSGAFF	TGTGCCAGAAGCTTGAGTGGTGCTTTCTTT	TRBJ1-1	-	TRBV5-3	-
CASSDRDRGFAEAFF	TGTGCCAGTAGTGACCGGGACAGGGGATTTGCTGAAGCTTTCTTT	TRBJ1-1	-	TRBV19	TRBD1
CASSPLQGVGSTEAFF	TGTGCCAGCTCACCCCTCCAGGGTGTTGGGTCCACTGAAGCTTTCTTT	TRBJ1-1	-	TRBV18	-
CASSRQQTDTQYF	TGTGCCAGCAGTCGACAGCAAACAGATACGCAGTATTTT	TRBJ2-3	-	TRBV11-2	-
CASSRGLLNTEAFF	TGTGCCAGCAGTCGGGGACTTTTGAACACTGAAGCTTTCTTT	TRBJ1-1	-	TRBV6-9	-
CASSLFPRLLDLAKNIQYF	TGTGCCAGCAGTTTATTCCCGCGGCTCCTTGACTTAGCCAAAAACATTCAGTACTTC	TRBJ2-4	-	TRBV28	-
CASSETRSEQFF	TGTGCCAGCAGTGAAACTCGGAGTGAGCAGTTCTTC	TRBJ2-1	-	TRBV6-1	-
CASSLTGLAKLYNEQFF	TGTGCCAGCAGCCTGACGGGACTAGCGAAATTGTACAATGAGCAGTTCTTC	TRBJ2-1	-	TRBV4-2	TRBD2
CASSPGQGTDTQYF	TGCGCCAGCAGCCCCGGACAGGGGACAGATACGCAGTATTTT	TRBJ2-3	-	TRBV5-1	TRBD1
CASSYGRGRYEQYF	TGTGCCAGCAGTTACGGGCGGGGGAGGTACGAGCAGTACTTC	TRBJ2-7	-	TRBV6-6	TRBD2
CASSYRLGETQYF	TGTGCCAGCAGCTATCGGCTAGGGGAGACCCAGTACTTC	TRBJ2-5	-	TRBV7-3	-
CASRGLVGGELFF	TGTGCCAGCAGGGGGCTAGTGGGCGGGGAGCTGTTTTTT	TRBJ2-2	once	TRBV2	-
CASRMDYSNQPQHF	TGTGCCAGCAGAATGGATTATAGCAATCAGCCCCAGCATTTT	TRBJ1-5	-	TRBV28	-
CASSPSASPVGYEQYF	TGTGCCAGCAGCCCATCGGCGAGCCCAGTCGGCTACGAGCAGTACTTC	TRBJ2-7	-	TRBV7-9	-
CASRLDNRGNYGYTF	TGTGCCAGCAGGCTCGACAACAGGGGAAACTATGGCTACACCTTC	TRBJ1-2	-	TRBV6-5	TRBD1
CASSPQAGGSSYEQYF	TGTGCCAGCAGCCCCCAGGCGGGAGGAAGCTCCTACGAGCAGTACTTC	TRBJ2-7	-	TRBV5-4	TRBD2
CASKAQENYGYTF	TGTGCCAGCAAGGCGCAGGAAAACTATGGCTACACCTTC	TRBJ1-2	-	TRBV2	-
CASSLVGLAGRTGELFF	TGTGCCAGCAGCTTAGTAGGACTAGCGGGTAGGACCGGGGAGCTGTTTTTT	TRBJ2-2	-	TRBV11-2	TRBD2
CASSLYRDRGSEQYF	TGTGCCAGCAGTTTATACCGGGACAGGGGGAGCGAGCAGTACTTC	TRBJ2-7	-	TRBV27	TRBD1
CASMTGPGRNQPQHF	TGTGCCAGCATGACAGGGCCGGGTCGCAATCAGCCCCAGCATTTT	TRBJ1-5	-	TRBV2	TRBD1
CAISEKTDSTDTQYF	TGTGCCATCAGTGAAAAGACAGACAGCACAGATACGCAGTATTTT	TRBJ2-3	-	TRBV10-3	-
CASRTGGKGYEQYF	TGTGCCAGCAGGACAGGGGGCAAAGGGTACGAGCAGTACTTC	TRBJ2-7	-	TRBV7-9	TRBD1
CASGFGGGNTEAFF	TGTGCTAGTGGTTTTGGGGGTGGAAACACTGAAGCTTTCTTT	TRBJ1-1	-	TRBV12-5	-
CAISDGPSGRARDEQYF	TGTGCCATCAGTGACGGCCCTAGCGGGAGGGCCAGGGACGAGCAGTACTTC	TRBJ2-7	-	TRBV10-3	TRBD2
CASSTGQGKYF	TGTGCCAGCAGCACGGGACAGGGGAAGTACTTC	TRBJ2-7	-	TRBV7-9	TRBD1
CASSTGRPNEQFF	TGTGCCAGCAGCACCGGACGACCCAATGAGCAGTTCTTC	TRBJ2-1	-	TRBV11-3	-
CASSINSGTNTGELFF	TGTGCCAGTAGTATAAATAGCGGGACTAACACCGGGGAGCTGTTTTTT	TRBJ2-2	-	TRBV19	TRBD2
CASSAQTSGNTGELFF	TGTGCCAGCAGTGCTCAGACTAGCGGGAACACCGGGGAGCTGTTTTTT	TRBJ2-2	-	TRBV6-1	TRBD2